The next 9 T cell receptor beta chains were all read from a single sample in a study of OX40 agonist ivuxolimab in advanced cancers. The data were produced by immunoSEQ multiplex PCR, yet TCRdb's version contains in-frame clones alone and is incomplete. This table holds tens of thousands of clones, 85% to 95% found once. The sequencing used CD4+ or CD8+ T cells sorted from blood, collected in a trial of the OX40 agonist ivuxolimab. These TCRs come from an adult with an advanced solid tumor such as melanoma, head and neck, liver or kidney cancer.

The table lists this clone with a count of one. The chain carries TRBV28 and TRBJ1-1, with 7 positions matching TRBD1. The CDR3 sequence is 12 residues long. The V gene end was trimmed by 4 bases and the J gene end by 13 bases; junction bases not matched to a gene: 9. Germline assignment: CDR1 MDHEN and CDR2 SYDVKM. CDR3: CASSSGGVVVFF. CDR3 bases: TGTGCCAGCAGTTCAGGGGGGGTGGTGGTTTTCTTT.

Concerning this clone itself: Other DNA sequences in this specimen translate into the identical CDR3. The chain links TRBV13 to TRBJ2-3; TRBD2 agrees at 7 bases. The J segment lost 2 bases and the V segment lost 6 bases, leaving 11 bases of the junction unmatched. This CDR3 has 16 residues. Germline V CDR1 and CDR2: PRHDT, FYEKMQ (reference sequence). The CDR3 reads CASSTTRLALTDTQYF. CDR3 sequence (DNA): TGTGCCAGCAGTACTACTAGACTAGCCCTCACAGATACGCAGTATTTT.

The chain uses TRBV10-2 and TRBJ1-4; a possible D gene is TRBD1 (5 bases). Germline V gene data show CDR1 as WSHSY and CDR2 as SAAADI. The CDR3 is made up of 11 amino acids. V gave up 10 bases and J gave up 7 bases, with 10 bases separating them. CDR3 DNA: TGCGCCACCAGGGAGGGTGAAAAACTGTTTTTT. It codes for CATREGEKLFF.

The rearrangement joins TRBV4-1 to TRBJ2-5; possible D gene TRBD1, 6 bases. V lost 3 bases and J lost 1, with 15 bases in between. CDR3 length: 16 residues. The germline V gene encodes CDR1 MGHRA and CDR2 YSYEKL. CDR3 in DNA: TGCGCCAGCAGCCAGGTGAGCGAGGACAGCCAAGAGACCCAGTACTTC. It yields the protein CASSQVSEDSQETQYF.

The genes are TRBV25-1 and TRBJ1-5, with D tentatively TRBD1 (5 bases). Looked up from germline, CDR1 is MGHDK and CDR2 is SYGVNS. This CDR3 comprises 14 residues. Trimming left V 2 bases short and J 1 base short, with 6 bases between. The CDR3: CASSEGGSNQPQHF. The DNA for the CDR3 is TGTGCCAGCAGTGAAGGGGGGAGCAATCAGCCCCAGCATTTT. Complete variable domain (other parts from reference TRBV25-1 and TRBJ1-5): EADIYQTPRYLVIGTGKKITLECSQTMGHDKMYWYQQDPGMELHLIHYSYGVNSTEKGDLSSESTVSRIRTEHFPLTLESARPSHTSQYLCASSEGGSNQPQHFGDGTRLSIL.

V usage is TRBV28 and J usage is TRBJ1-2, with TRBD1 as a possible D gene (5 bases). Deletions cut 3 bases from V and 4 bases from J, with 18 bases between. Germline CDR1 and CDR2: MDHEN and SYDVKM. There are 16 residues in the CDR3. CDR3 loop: CASSFSRGRTFYGYTF. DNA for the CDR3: TGTGCCAGCAGTTTTAGTAGGGGTCGAACTTTCTATGGCTACACCTTC.

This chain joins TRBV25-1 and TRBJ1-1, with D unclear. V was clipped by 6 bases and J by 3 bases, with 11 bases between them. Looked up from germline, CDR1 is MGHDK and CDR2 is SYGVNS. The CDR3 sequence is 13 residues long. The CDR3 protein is CASSPSLYTEAFF. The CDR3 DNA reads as TGTGCCAGCAGCCCTAGTCTGTACACTGAAGCTTTCTTT.

CDR3 in DNA: TGTGCCAGCAGCTTGGGGACTAGCGGGATTCTTGATACGCAGTATTTT. Encoded protein: CASSLGTSGILDTQYF. This chain joins TRBV7-8 and TRBJ2-3; TRBD2 aligns across 13 bases. Germline lookup yields CDR1 SGHVS and CDR2 FQNEAQ. CDR3 length: 16 residues. V was pared by 3 bases and J by 6 bases, with 6 bases of the junction left unmatched.

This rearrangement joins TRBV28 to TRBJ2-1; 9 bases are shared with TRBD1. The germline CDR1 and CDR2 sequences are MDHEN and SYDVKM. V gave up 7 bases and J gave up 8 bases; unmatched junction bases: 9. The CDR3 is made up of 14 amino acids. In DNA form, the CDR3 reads TGTGCCAGCAAACCACCGGGACAGGGCGATGAGCAGTTCTTC. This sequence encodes CASKPPGQGDEQFF.